This T cell receptor (beta chain) was profiled in a study of regulatory T cells in long-lasting Graves disease. Regarding the study as a whole: TCR diversity was lower in persistent Graves' patients (versus newly diagnosed ones). Persistent disease samples used TRBV28, TRBJ1-2 and TRBJ2-5 preferentially.

From germline, CDR1 is MNHEY and CDR2 SVGAGI. V shed 0 bases and J shed 4 bases, with 9 bases lying between them. The CDR3 runs to 14 residues. Time point in this sample: newly diagnosed GD, antithyroid drugs for less than 3 months. Scientists built the TCR library using RNA that was extracted from PBMCs. For TCR beta, libraries came from iRepertoire HTBI primers and Arm-PCR of CDR3 regions. TCRdb re-analysed the multiplex PCR reads in MiXCR, keeping a single row per CDR3 protein. Among 420,000 or so distinct CDR3 sequences listed, over 15% were seen once. This clonotype showed up many times. The antigen remains undetermined. This sample was also put to use in a study of T cells in Graves' hyperthyroidism and ophthalmopathy.

The sequencing used peripheral blood mononuclear cells (PBMCs), collected at new diagnosis, from a patient treated with antithyroid drugs. This chain joins TRBV6-5 and TRBJ1-2; no definite D call. This receptor was taken from a young woman with Graves disease. The CDR3 DNA is TGTGCCAGCAGTTACTCGGACCCACTCTATGGCTACACCTTC. As protein: CASSYSDPLYGYTF.